Given below is one T cell receptor (beta chain) in context. The antigen it binds to is not known. Base qualities are not at hand, and no much larger clone is one base apart. This record belongs to a study of blood T cell repertoires in COVID-19 (dated by TCRdb to the early 2020s). Notes on the research overall: Collaborator samples came from the United States, Italy and Spain and covered acute and convalescent phases of COVID-19. The material from the prospective study consisted of cDNA or gDNA derived from T cells, B-cell-depleted T cells, or PBMCs. Subjects who had been exposed to COVID-19, were actively infected with it, or had recovered from it provided the deeply sampled blood TCRbeta repertoires that made up the dataset. A freely available public database, intended as a resource for researchers studying the immune response to SARS-CoV-2, is where the repertoires were released. Samples came from the ongoing ImmuneRACE study (first 160 participants) plus 1,254 subjects from 6 global collaborators. Sample metadata almost always included a de-identified subject ID, COVID-19 status, age in years and sex. Where available, HLA class I and class II types were taken from metadata supplied by the sample provider and were not determined by assay-based typing. What the authors observed across the whole study: The amount of clinical and demographic metadata varied by source and participant and was provided uncurated.

From the cysteine up to the phenylalanine, the CDR3 has a length of 15 residues. The CDR3 DNA has 45 bases and is translated from base 1. V has 3 bases trimmed and J has 6 bases trimmed; junction bases matching no gene number 9. Taken from the germline V gene (reference sequence), the CDR1 and CDR2 loops are GTSNPN and SVGIG. In Seattle, one collaborating source enrolled patients while the infection was active and tracked those patients longitudinally over the course of disease. Whole blood was collected in K2EDTA tubes by collaborating institutions according to the institutions' own protocols. For TCRbeta analysis, collaborators shipped samples in one of three forms: frozen whole blood, isolated PBMCs, or DNA extracted from either of those sample types. TCRbeta CDR3 regions were amplified from genomic DNA by means of the immunoSEQ Assay, a bias-controlled multiplex PCR. In the paper's pipeline: The number of nucleated cells in each sample was estimated from the amplification of reference gene primers within the assay. To quantify the absolute abundance of each unique TCRbeta CDR3 rearrangement, sequence reads were collapsed and filtered. Productive Simpson clonality was computed per sample as the square root of Simpson's diversity index over productive rearrangements. TCRdb re-hosts the immuneACCESS table, in-frame sequences only. Its copies lack some clones; in the studies checked, an unresolved V gene accounts for under half of them, and the cause for the rest is not known. V and J calls and clone size are copied from that table; D and trimming were computed from the DNA. The sample table shows more than 60,000 clones, and approximately 80% are seen once. About an eighth of the sample is in the top ten clones.

Sequences were obtained from peripheral blood. The sequence joins TRBV30 to TRBJ2-2; a stretch of 8 junction bases matches TRBD2. The source of this sequence is a middle-aged man with COVID-19, enrolled during active disease. The DNA is as follows: TGTGCCTGGAGACGGGGGGGCCTGGTAGCCGGGGAGCTGTTTTTT. This encodes CAWRRGGLVAGELFF.